This note documents a single TCR beta chain sequence. The CDR3 consists of 14 residues. The germline CDR1 and CDR2 sequences are SGHDN and FVKESK. V lost 2 bases to trimming and J lost 2 bases, with 10 bases between them. As for treatment: 15 to 20 received Ad26.COV2.S at low or high dose, single or two shots; 5 received placebo; per-sample allocation not given. Samples came from day 63 after the first vaccine or placebo injection. Cohort 1b enrolled adults aged 18-55 years in Boston. The record originates from a study of Ad26.COV2.S vaccination and SARS-CoV-2 variants. In the study overall: The donor belonged to the COV1001 Ad26.COV2.S trial arm.

Data came from immunoSEQ multiplex PCR; TCRdb stores just in-frame clones and leaves some out. The table records under 400,000 clones, roughly 84% of them present only once. V is TRBV14 and J is TRBJ2-7; D not resolved. The sequencing here drew on peripheral blood, taken in a trial of Ad26.COV2.S vaccine versus placebo. This TCR derives from a person between 18 and 65 years old who received the Ad26.COV2.S COVID-19 vaccine or a placebo. The CDR3 region is CASSQREVPYEQYF. CDR3 DNA sequence: TGTGCCAGCAGCCAACGTGAAGTCCCCTACGAGCAGTACTTC.